These T cell receptor beta chains were read from a single sample in a study of control samples from healthy donors and cancer patients. Here immunoSEQ multiplex PCR was the method, and the copy in TCRdb shows in-frame clones only, minus some. Counted here are about 130,000 clones, roughly 87% occurring once; the ten biggest clones make up around 1.8%. The sequenced sample was blood. These receptors were obtained from a young man in good health. The CDR3 runs from the conserved cysteine through the conserved F or W. D genes are given only for firm matches. Clone size, where shown, is once, few, many, or a class for clones that have expanded.

clone_size | j_call | v_call | d_call | cdr3_nt | cdr3_aa
- | TRBJ2-3 | TRBV12-5 | - | TGTGCTAGTGCCTGGGGGGGCCCTAGCACAGATACGCAGTATTTT | CASAWGGPSTDTQYF
- | TRBJ2-3 | TRBV7-9 | TRBD1 | TGTGCCAGCAGCCGGGGGACAGGGTACCCAGTAGATACGCAGTATTTT | CASSRGTGYPVDTQYF
- | TRBJ1-1 | TRBV18 | TRBD1 | TGTGCCAGCTCACTATGGGGACAGCAGAACACTGAAGCTTTCTTT | CASSLWGQQNTEAFF
- | TRBJ1-2 | TRBV6-1 | - | TGTGCCAGCAGTGAAACAGGATCCATTACTGGCTACACCTTC | CASSETGSITGYTF
few | TRBJ2-3 | TRBV19 | - | TGTGCCAGTAGCCCCACTAGCTATAGCAGGGGAGCGCAGTATTTT | CASSPTSYSRGAQYF
many | TRBJ1-4 | TRBV9 | - | TGTGCCAGCAGCGTAGACCGACAGGCAGCTAATGAAAAACTGTTTTTT | CASSVDRQAANEKLFF
- | TRBJ2-5 | TRBV7-3 | TRBD2 | TGTGCCAGCAGCTTGGGACTAGCTAAAGAGACCCAGTACTTC | CASSLGLAKETQYF
- | TRBJ2-7 | TRBV6-2/TRBV6-3 | - | TGTGCCAGCAGTTCCCCTGACAGCCTCGAGCAGTACTTC | CASSSPDSLEQYF
- | TRBJ1-4 | TRBV18 | TRBD1 | TGTGCCAGCAGATCGACAGGGCCTAATGAAAAACTGTTTTTT | CASRSTGPNEKLFF
- | TRBJ1-4 | TRBV30 | - | TGTGCCTGGAGTGAGGCAGGAACTAATGAAAAACTGTTTTTT | CAWSEAGTNEKLFF
once | TRBJ2-4 | TRBV2 | - | TGTGCCAGCAGTGAATTCAACACCAAAAACATTCAGTACTTC | CASSEFNTKNIQYF
- | TRBJ1-2 | TRBV25-1 | - | TGTGCCAGCAGTTGGAGGGACCTCTACGGCTACACCTTC | CASSWRDLYGYTF
- | TRBJ2-3 | TRBV5-1 | - | TGCGCCAGCAGCTTGGAACCGGCGCCTAGCACAGATACGCAGTATTTT | CASSLEPAPSTDTQYF
few | TRBJ1-5 | TRBV28 | - | TGTGCCAGCAGTTTACATCAGGGGAGCAATCAGCCCCAGCATTTT | CASSLHQGSNQPQHF
once | TRBJ1-1 | TRBV28 | TRBD1 | TGTGCCAGCACACCGCGGACAGGGGAGACTGAAGCTTTCTTT | CASTPRTGETEAFF
- | TRBJ1-6 | TRBV18 | - | TGTGCCAGCTCCCTGGACCCCCTCACCCATAATTCACCCCTCCACTTT | CASSLDPLTHNSPLHF
- | TRBJ2-1 | TRBV29-1 | TRBD2 | TGCAGCGTTGGGGGGGAGCTAGCGGCGAGCTCCTACAATGAGCAGTTCTTC | CSVGGELAASSYNEQFF
- | TRBJ2-3 | TRBV19 | TRBD2 | TGTGCCAGTAGTGTCGGGGTAGCGGGAGCAAGAGATACGCAGTATTTT | CASSVGVAGARDTQYF
- | TRBJ2-1 | TRBV14 | TRBD1 | TGTGCCAGCAGCCATAGGATTGTGGTACAGGGGAGCCACAATGAGCAGTTCTTC | CASSHRIVVQGSHNEQFF
- | TRBJ1-4 | TRBV14 | TRBD1 | TGTGCCAGCAGCCGCCGGACAGGGGACCCCCTTGCAACTAATGAAAAACTGTTTTTT | CASSRRTGDPLATNEKLFF
once | TRBJ2-1 | TRBV9 | TRBD1 | TGTGCCAGCAGCGGACAGGGGGGAGGTTACAATGAGCAGTTCTTC | CASSGQGGGYNEQFF
- | TRBJ1-2 | TRBV7-3 | - | TGTGCCAGCAGCTCAAGCCCCGACAGACACTATGGCTACACCTTC | CASSSSPDRHYGYTF
- | TRBJ2-2 | TRBV18 | TRBD2 | TGTGCCAGCTCCCAAAACGGACTAGCGGCACCTAACACCGGGGAGCTGTTTTTT | CASSQNGLAAPNTGELFF
once | TRBJ2-3 | TRBV5-1 | - | TGCGCCAGCAGCTTGGGGGTGCCGGGGTCCCTCACAGATACGCAGTATTTT | CASSLGVPGSLTDTQYF
- | TRBJ2-5 | TRBV30 | - | TGTGCCTGGGCCTTAGAGGAGACCCAGTACTTC | CAWALEETQYF
- | TRBJ2-5 | TRBV27 | TRBD2 | TGTGCCAGCAGTAACTATAGGGGTAAGCGGGAGGGAGGAGGAGAGACCCAGTACTTC | CASSNYRGKREGGGETQYF
- | TRBJ2-2 | TRBV10-1 | TRBD1 | TGCGCCAGCAGTGTCCTCGGACAGGGGTCCGGGGAGCTGTTTTTT | CASSVLGQGSGELFF
few | TRBJ2-6 | TRBV7-3 | - | TGTGCCAGCAGCTCCACGACAGGCTGGGCCAACGTCCTGACTTTC | CASSSTTGWANVLTF
- | TRBJ1-1 | TRBV12-3/TRBV12-4 | - | TGTGCCAGCAGCCTCACACGGGAAGCTTTCTTT | CASSLTREAFF
- | TRBJ1-1 | TRBV6-5 | - | TGTGCCAGCAGTCAAAAGCCGAGCACTGAAGCTTTCTTT | CASSQKPSTEAFF
- | TRBJ1-1 | TRBV6-1 | TRBD1 | TGTGCCAGCAGTGAAGTTTGGGACGACAGGGCAGCTTTCTTT | CASSEVWDDRAAFF
- | TRBJ2-1 | TRBV24-1 | TRBD2 | TGTGCCACCAGTGCCCCGCGGGGGACTACATCCCGGGAGCAGTTCTTC | CATSAPRGTTSREQFF
- | TRBJ1-6 | TRBV6-5 | - | TGTGCCAGCAGTTCCGGGACCTTTACACCCCTCCACTTT | CASSSGTFTPLHF
- | TRBJ1-1 | TRBV5-6 | TRBD1 | TGTGCCAGCAGCTTGCCCCGGACAGGGGGCACTGAAGCTTTCTTT | CASSLPRTGGTEAFF
- | TRBJ1-2 | TRBV25-1 | TRBD1 | TGTGCCAGCAGTGGGGACAGGGGACATGGCTACACCTTC | CASSGDRGHGYTF
- | TRBJ1-3 | TRBV19 | - | TGTGCCACTACCATCGAATCTCGCGGAAACACCATATATTTT | CATTIESRGNTIYF
- | TRBJ2-6 | TRBV7-2 | TRBD1 | TGTGCCAGCAGCTCCCCAGGGGGCCTATCTGGGGCCAACGTCCTGACTTTC | CASSSPGGLSGANVLTF
- | TRBJ1-1 | TRBV24-1 | TRBD1 | TGTGCCAGACAAGGGGGCAACACTGAAGCTTTCTTT | CARQGGNTEAFF
once | TRBJ2-7 | TRBV25-1 | - | TGTGCCAGCAGTGTACGGGCGAGCTCCTACGAGCAGTACTTC | CASSVRASSYEQYF
- | TRBJ1-6 | TRBV2 | TRBD1 | TGTGCCAGCAGAGGGACAGGGGGCAATTCACCCCTCCACTTT | CASRGTGGNSPLHF
- | TRBJ1-2 | TRBV21-1 | - | TGTGCCAGCAGCAAAGTTTCACAGAAAGACAACTATGGCTACACCTTC | CASSKVSQKDNYGYTF
- | TRBJ2-7 | TRBV11-2 | - | TGTGCCAGCCGAAGGGAGTCCTACGAGCAGTACTTC | CASRRESYEQYF